This TCR beta chain was obtained from a study of Graves' ophthalmopathy and Graves' hyperthyroidism (dated by TCRdb to 2017 to 2018). About the study as a whole: Peripheral blood was collected at initial diagnosis, before any treatment. Following sampling, methimazole starting at 30 mg daily was administered to hyperthyroidism patients, and high-dose intravenous methylprednisolone was administered to ophthalmopathy patients. In over 5 hyperthyroidism patients, the T-cell repertoire of thyroid tissue was compared with the T-cell repertoire of blood. In total, around 140 blood samples were TCR-sequenced: under 45 ophthalmopathy, some 75 hyperthyroidism and around 17 hyperthyroidism-to-ophthalmopathy patients. TCR beta repertoire signatures were used to distinguish Graves' ophthalmopathy from Graves' hyperthyroidism and to predict progression to ophthalmopathy. The independent validation cohort included 18 to 20 hyperthyroidism patients plus 17 patients who later progressed from hyperthyroidism to ophthalmopathy. To explore V-J signatures that distinguish ophthalmopathy from hyperthyroidism, a discovery set of around 100 patients was enrolled, made up of under 50 with ophthalmopathy and 55 to 65 with stable hyperthyroidism. The 95 to 100 discovery patients were randomly divided into training and test sets at a 7:3 ratio.

For repertoire sequencing, TCR beta CDR3 regions were amplified from RNA transcripts. A first-round RT-PCR used HTBI primers with the Qiagen OneStep RT-PCR kit, followed by a second-round multiplex PCR, size selection and purification. Sequencing of the libraries was carried out on an Illumina HiSeq2000 in paired-end mode with 100 bp reads. In the authors' own workflow: SOAPnuke was used to process the reads, removing any read that contained adapters or uncalled bases, had a mean Phred below 15, or lacked an exact match to the constant primer or identifier. COPE v1.2.5 was used to merge the high-quality paired reads. Each unique nucleotide sequence was treated as a clonotype, and MiTCR v1.1 was used to align the clonotypes to the IMGT TRB V, D and J references. Analysis was restricted to V-J combinations with a frequency above 0.0001, which covered 99.2% of repertoires. A TCR clonal expansion and chaos score per V-J combination was defined as the ratio of F50 clonal expansion to chaos observed in the TCRdist matrix. Welch's t-statistics and random forest were used to narrow the features down to about twelve V-J combinations, which were then fed into a naive Bayes classifier. The Morisita-Horn index was used to measure how similar the thyroid and blood repertoires were. TCRdb took the public reads, trimmed them with fastp at Q25, ran MiXCR for clone calling and kept in-frame beta chains. Identical CDR3 proteins give one entry, which carries the most common genes and DNA. It is TCRdb's table, rather than the study itself, that gives the V and J calls and clone size. This sample has approximately 160,000 distinct CDR3 sequences in its table, and approximately 38% of those were observed once. The top ten constitute under 7% of the sample.

CDR1 and CDR2 (MDHEN, SYDVKM) derive from the germline V gene. Including the terminal cysteine and phenylalanine, the CDR3 comprises 15 residues. The sequence is cut down to CDR3 DNA, 45 bases in frame from base 1. Cut back by 7 bases and 2 bases, the V and J ends lie 15 bases apart. This clonotype was counted at least ten times. Its antigen has not been determined. Per-base qualities were not stored, and no clone one base away is much larger. The ophthalmopathy patients had moderately to severely active disease, with a Clinical Activity Score of 3 or higher, a NOSPECS grade of 4 or higher, and a disease duration of less than 3 months. Anyone with other autoimmune diseases, uncontrolled infections, pregnancy or lactation was excluded from the study. Diagnosis relied on clinical symptoms, serum thyroxine, TRAb, thyroid ultrasound and orbital computed tomography. Using Ficoll-Paque density gradient centrifugation, PBMCs were isolated from 8.5 to 10 ml of fresh peripheral blood. Total RNA was extracted with Trizol reagent and quality-checked on an Agilent 2100 Bioanalyzer.

The paper's findings and limits, for the study overall: Most expanded thyroid clonotypes with frequency above 0.001 were also detected in blood, suggesting blood repertoires may reflect the thyroid immune response. Ophthalmopathy was separated from stable hyperthyroidism by the 13-signature model with roughly 87% sensitivity and around 81% specificity in cross-validation and with 80%/75% in the test set. In validation, the model predicted ophthalmopathy progression with about 71% sensitivity and around 72% specificity; roughly eleven predicted patients were CT-confirmed with GO in a median of about 6.2 months. No statistical method was used to set the sample size in advance, and the investigators knew which group each participant was assigned to.

The V and J segments used are TRBV28 and TRBJ1-5, with a weak D call of TRBD1 (5 bases match). This sequence originates from a woman in her thirties or forties with Graves' ophthalmopathy. Donor details come from another sample of the same person, matched by shared clones. Sequencing was carried out using peripheral blood. The bases read TGTGCCAGCATTTTCCAGGGAGTTGGCAATCAGCCCCAGCATTTT. Translated, it reads CASIFQGVGNQPQHF.